What follows describes a single T cell receptor beta chain. This specimen comes from a study of blood T cell repertoires in COVID-19. The data were produced by immunoSEQ multiplex PCR, yet TCRdb's version contains in-frame clones alone and is incomplete. The profile shows fewer than 350,000 clones, around 88% of them singletons. The sequenced sample consisted of PBMCs or T cells enriched from blood (not recorded which). This clonotype originated in a woman aged 40-49 years who had recovered from COVID-19.

This CDR3 is CATSDRDRGNQPQHF. As DNA, the CDR3 is TGTGCCACCAGCGACCGGGACAGGGGGAATCAGCCCCAGCATTTT. The V gene is TRBV15, the J gene TRBJ1-5; 11 positions agree with TRBD1. This CDR3 spans 15 amino acids. V was pared by 5 bases and J by 4 bases, with 4 bases of the junction left unmatched. In germline, CDR1 is LNHNV, CDR2 YYDKDF (reference sequence).